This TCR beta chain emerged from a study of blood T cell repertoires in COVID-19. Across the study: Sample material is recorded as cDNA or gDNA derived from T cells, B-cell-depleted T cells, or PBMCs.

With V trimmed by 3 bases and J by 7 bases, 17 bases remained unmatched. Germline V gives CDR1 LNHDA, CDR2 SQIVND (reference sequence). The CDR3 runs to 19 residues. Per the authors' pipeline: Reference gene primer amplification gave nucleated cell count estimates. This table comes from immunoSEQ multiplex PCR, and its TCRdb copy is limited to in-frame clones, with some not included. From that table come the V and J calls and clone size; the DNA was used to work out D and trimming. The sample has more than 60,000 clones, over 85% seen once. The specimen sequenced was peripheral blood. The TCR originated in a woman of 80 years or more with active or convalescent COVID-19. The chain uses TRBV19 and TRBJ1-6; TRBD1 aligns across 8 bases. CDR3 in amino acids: CASSIARSRGTGQNSPLHF. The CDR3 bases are TGTGCCAGTAGTATTGCCCGGTCCAGAGGGACAGGCCAAAATTCACCCCTCCACTTT.